This note documents a single T cell receptor (beta chain) sequence. The data are from a study of blood T cell repertoires in COVID-19. Study-wide background: PBMCs, B-cell-depleted T cells, or T cells provided the cDNA or gDNA that made up the material.

The study drew participants aged about 18 to 95 years from 24 US areas. Participant reports of clinical history set cohort assignment. In Cohort 3, a recovered donor had either two negative PCRs, clearance, or symptom resolution. Sequencing used immunoSEQ multiplex PCR; TCRdb keeps in-frame clones, though not all of them. This sample has 500,000 or so clones; about nine tenths occur once, and the top ten carry around 0.7%. The receptor was isolated from a young woman who had recovered from COVID-19. Specimen: PBMCs or T cells enriched from blood (not recorded which).

In DNA form, the CDR3 reads TGCGCCAGCAGCTTGGGGGGCCAAGGAAACATTCAGTACTTC. It yields the protein CASSLGGQGNIQYF. The chain combines TRBV5-1 with TRBJ2-4, with a weak D call TRBD1 (5 bases). The CDR3 has 14 amino acids. V was cut by 0 bases and J by 6 bases, with 10 bases left in between. The germline V gene has CDR1 SGHRS and CDR2 YFSETQ.